This TCR beta chain was profiled in a study of T cells in tuberculosis listed by TCRdb under 2018. Background for the entire study: In the study, CD1B tetramers and high-throughput TCR immunosequencing were combined to characterize T cells specific for the mycobacterial lipid antigen glucose monomycolate (GMM). With approximately nine people per group, a South African clinical cohort compared IGRA-negative adolescents, IGRA-positive adolescents with latent tuberculosis, and adults with active tuberculosis. PBMC from active tuberculosis patients were archived either before standard anti-tuberculosis treatment began or within 7 days of its start.

The germline V gene supplies CDR1 SGHTA and CDR2 FQGNSA. Trimmed from V: 5 bases; trimmed from J: 11 bases; junction bases lacking a gene match: 16. Including cysteine and phenylalanine, the CDR3 has 15 amino acids. Kept here is only the CDR3 DNA, which spans 45 bases and is read in frame from base 1. Note on this clone: It has no known antigen specificity. Per-nucleotide qualities are absent, and no much larger clonotype sits a single base away.

Points the paper makes about the study in general: Compared with IGRA-negative controls, TCR-alpha repertoires from active tuberculosis had smaller mean NN-distances to GMM-specific TCRs, which suggests that these TCRs underwent clonal expansion. The smaller NN-distances were partly driven by shorter CDR3-alpha lengths in active tuberculosis patients, and the difference for TCR-beta did not reach statistical significance. A classifier using the diverse GMM-specific repertoire reached roughly 90% accuracy (AUROC roughly 0.9), compared with over 60% accuracy using GEM motif frequencies. Clinical samples were selected based on which cryopreserved specimens were available, and the active tuberculosis cases were adults whereas the controls were adolescents.

TCR libraries were generated with the immunoSEQ multiplex PCR assay, using TCR-beta and/or TCR-alpha/delta assays for each sample. The amplified TCR libraries were sequenced on the Illumina high-throughput platform. Under the source paper's analysis protocol: Clustering and dimensionality reduction were performed using pairwise TCRdist distances among GMM-specific receptors from ex vivo sorted or in vitro expanded T cells. The score assigned to each clinical repertoire was mean NN-distance, meaning the average TCRdist to the nearest 10% of tetramer-positive reference sequences. To compute GEM TCR motif frequency, the fraction of unique TCRs matching known GEM sequences by V/J usage and CDR3 length was calculated. Linear discriminant analysis with leave-one-out cross-validation, implemented in scikit-learn, was used to classify active tuberculosis. Sourced from immuneACCESS, this table was stored by TCRdb with only in-frame sequences that have V and J called. A share of the clones is absent; for the studies checked, an unresolved V gene accounts for under half, and the remainder has no known explanation. The DNA was the basis for D and trimming; V, J and clone size are from that table. The sample profile shows around 49,000 clones; more than 90% of them were found once. The ten largest account for 1.1% to 1.5% of the sample.

The time point label of this sample denotes: new active TB diagnosis, blood taken before or within 7 days of starting treatment. Patients with active tuberculosis were defined as newly diagnosed, HIV-seronegative South African adults aged 18 years or older. Confirmation of active tuberculosis came from positive sputum smear microscopy and/or a positive M. tuberculosis culture. Immunosequencing of unsorted cryopreserved PBMC covered, on average, about 99,000 T cells per clinical donor. The origin of this receptor is an adult with tuberculosis. The chain is made from TRBV7-2 and TRBJ1-1; 8 bases in between match TRBD1. The input for sequencing was PBMCs, taken at tuberculosis diagnosis. The CDR3 protein sequence reads: CASSHLRTGLLNAFF. The DNA sequence reads TGTGCCAGCAGCCATCTGCGGACAGGGCTATTGAATGCTTTCTTT.